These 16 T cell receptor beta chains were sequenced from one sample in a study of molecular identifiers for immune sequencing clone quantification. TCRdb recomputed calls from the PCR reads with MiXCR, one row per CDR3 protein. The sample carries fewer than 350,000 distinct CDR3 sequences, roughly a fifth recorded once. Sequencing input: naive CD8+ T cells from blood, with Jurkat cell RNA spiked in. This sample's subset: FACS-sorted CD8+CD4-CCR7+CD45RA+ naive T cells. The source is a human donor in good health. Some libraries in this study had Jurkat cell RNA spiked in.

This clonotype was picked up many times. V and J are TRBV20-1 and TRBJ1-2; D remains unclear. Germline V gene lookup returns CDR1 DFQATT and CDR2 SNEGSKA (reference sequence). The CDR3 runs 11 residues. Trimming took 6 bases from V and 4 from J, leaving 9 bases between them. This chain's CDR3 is CSATDTYGYTF. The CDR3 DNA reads TGCAGTGCAACAGATACCTATGGCTACACCTTC.

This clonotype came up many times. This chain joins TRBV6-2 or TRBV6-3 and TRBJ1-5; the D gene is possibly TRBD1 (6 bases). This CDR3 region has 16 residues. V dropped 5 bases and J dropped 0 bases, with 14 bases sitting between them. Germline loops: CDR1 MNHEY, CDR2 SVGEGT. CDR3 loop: CASSPQGPYSNQPQHF. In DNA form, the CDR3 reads TGTGCCAGCAGTCCTCAGGGGCCGTATAGCAATCAGCCCCAGCATTTT.

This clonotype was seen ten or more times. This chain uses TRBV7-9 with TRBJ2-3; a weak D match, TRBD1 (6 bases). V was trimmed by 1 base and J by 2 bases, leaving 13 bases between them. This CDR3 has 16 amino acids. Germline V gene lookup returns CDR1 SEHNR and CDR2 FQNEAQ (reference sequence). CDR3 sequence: CASSLDVTGYTDTQYF. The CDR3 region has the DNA TGTGCCAGCAGCTTAGATGTCACAGGGTACACAGATACGCAGTATTTT.

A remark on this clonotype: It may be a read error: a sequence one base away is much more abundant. In nucleotides, the CDR3 is TGTGCCAGCAGCGGAGGCGACCGAAGAGCTTTCTTT. Protein: CASSGGDRRAFF. The rearrangement uses TRBV9 and TRBJ1-1; no clear D. V was clipped by 3 bases and J by 10 bases, with 13 bases between them. The CDR3 is 12 residues long. Germline CDR1 SGDLS, CDR2 YYNGEE.

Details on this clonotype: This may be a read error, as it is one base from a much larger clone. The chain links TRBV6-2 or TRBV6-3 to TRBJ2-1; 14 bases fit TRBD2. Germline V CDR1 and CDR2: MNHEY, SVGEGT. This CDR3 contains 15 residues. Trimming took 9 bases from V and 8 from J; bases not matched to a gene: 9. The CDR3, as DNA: TGTGCCAGTCATCTAGGACTAGCGGGGGGTGATGAGCAGTTCTTC. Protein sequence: CASHLGLAGGDEQFF.

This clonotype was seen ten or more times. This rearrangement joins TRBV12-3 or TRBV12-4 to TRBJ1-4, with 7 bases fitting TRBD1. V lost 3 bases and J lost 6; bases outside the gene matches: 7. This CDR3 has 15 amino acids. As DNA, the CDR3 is TGTGCCAGCAGTTTTTTACAGGGGTTGGATGAAAAACTGTTTTTT. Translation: CASSFLQGLDEKLFF.

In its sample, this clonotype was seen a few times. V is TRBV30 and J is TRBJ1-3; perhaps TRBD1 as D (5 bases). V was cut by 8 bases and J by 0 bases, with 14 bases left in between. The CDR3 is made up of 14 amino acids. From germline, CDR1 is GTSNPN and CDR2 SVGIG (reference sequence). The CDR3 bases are TGTGCCACGACAGCCACAATCTCTGGAAACACCATATATTTT. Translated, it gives CATTATISGNTIYF.

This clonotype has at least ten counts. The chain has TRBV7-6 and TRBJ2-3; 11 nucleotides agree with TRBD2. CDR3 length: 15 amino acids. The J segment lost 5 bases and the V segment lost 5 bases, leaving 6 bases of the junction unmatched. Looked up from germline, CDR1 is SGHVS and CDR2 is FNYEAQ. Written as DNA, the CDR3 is TGTGCCAGCAGCCGACTAGCGGGGCTTGGAGATACGCAGTATTTT. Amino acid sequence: CASSRLAGLGDTQYF.

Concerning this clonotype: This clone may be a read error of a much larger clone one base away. Here the CDR3 reads CASSQELGTPTYEQYF. As DNA, the CDR3 is TGTGCCAGCAGCCAAGAACTGGGTACCCCCACCTACGAGCAGTACTTC. J is TRBJ2-7 and V is TRBV4-2; D gene uncertain. V was cut by 0 bases and J by 2 bases, with 14 bases left in between. CDR1 and CDR2 (germline): LGHNA, YNFKEQ. CDR3 length: 16 residues.

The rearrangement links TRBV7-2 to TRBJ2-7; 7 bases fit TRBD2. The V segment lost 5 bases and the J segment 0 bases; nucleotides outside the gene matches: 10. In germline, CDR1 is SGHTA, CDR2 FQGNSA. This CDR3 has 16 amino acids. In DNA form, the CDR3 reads TGTGCCAGCAGCACCTTCCGAGCGGGGTTCTCCTACGAGCAGTACTTC. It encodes CASSTFRAGFSYEQYF.

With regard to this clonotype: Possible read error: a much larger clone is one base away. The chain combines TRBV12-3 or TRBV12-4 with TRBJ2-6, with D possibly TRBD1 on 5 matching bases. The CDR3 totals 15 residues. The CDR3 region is CASSPPVSGANVPTF. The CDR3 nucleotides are TGTGCCAGCAGCCCCCCGGTCTCTGGGGCCAACGTCCCGACTTTC.

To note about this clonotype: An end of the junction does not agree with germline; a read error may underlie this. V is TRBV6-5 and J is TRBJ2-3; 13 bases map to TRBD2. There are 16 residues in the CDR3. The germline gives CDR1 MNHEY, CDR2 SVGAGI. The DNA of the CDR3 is TGTGCCAGCAGTAGTGGGACTAGCGGGATTGCAGATGCGCAGTATTTT. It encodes CASSSGTSGIADAQYF.

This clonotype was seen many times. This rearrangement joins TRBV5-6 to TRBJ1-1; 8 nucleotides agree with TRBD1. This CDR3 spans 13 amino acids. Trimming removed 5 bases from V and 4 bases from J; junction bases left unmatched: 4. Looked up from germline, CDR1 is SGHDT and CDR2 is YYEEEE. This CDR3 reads CASRPTGGTEAFF. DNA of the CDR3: TGTGCCAGCAGGCCTACAGGGGGCACTGAAGCTTTCTTT.

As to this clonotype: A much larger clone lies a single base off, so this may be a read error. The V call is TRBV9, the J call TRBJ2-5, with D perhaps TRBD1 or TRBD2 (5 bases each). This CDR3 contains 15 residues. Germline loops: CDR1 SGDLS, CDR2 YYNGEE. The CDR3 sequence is CASGVGGRAQETQYF. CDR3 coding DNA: TGTGCCAGCGGCGTAGGAGGCAGGGCACAAGAGACCCAGTACTTC.

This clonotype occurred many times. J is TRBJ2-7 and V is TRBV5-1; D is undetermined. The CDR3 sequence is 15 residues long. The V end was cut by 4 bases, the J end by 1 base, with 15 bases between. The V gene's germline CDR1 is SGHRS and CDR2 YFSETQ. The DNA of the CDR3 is TGCGCCAGCAGCCCGTGGGATCGTGGGTCCTACGAGCAGTACTTC. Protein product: CASSPWDRGSYEQYF.

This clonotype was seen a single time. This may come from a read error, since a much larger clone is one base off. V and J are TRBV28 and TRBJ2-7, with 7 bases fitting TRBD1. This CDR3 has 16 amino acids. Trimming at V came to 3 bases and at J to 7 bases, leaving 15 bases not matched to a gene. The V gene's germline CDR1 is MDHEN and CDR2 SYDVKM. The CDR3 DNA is TGTGCCAGCAGTTTGAGTAAGTTGGACAGGAGGCGAGAGCAGTACTTC. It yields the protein CASSLSKLDRRREQYF.